These 11 T cell receptor beta chains originate from one sample sequenced in a study of cytomegalovirus exposure and HLA in healthy donors. The study ran its PCR with 60 Vbeta and 13 Jbeta primers. Profiling relied on immunoSEQ multiplex PCR, and the TCRdb table lists in-frame clones only, not all of them. The repertoire holds around 210,000 clones, with 80% to 90% as singletons. Material: PBMCs. The receptors derive from a girl aged 2-9 years in good health and CMV-seronegative.

This clone was recorded a few times. The chain carries TRBV5-6 and TRBJ1-1; 7 positions agree with TRBD1. The CDR3 is 13 amino acids. Germline CDR1 reads SGHDT; CDR2 reads YYEEEE. Trimming cost V 4 bases and J 4 bases; bases outside gene matches: 4. The CDR3 reads CASSPSGGTEAFF. CDR3 sequence (DNA): TGTGCCAGCAGCCCTTCAGGGGGCACTGAAGCTTTCTTT.

The rearrangement joins TRBV7-3 to TRBJ2-7; TRBD1 is a possible D gene (5 bases). The V end lost 2 bases, the J end lost 6 bases, and 11 bases lay between the germline ends. CDR1 and CDR2 (germline): SGHTA, FQGTGA. CDR3 length equals 13 residues. CDR3 coding DNA: TGTGCCAGCAGCTTAGATAGGGGTAGCGAGCAGTACTTC. Amino acid sequence: CASSLDRGSEQYF.

V usage is TRBV2 and J usage is TRBJ2-1; 7 bases are shared with TRBD2. The CDR3 has 13 residues. The J segment lost 9 bases and the V segment lost 1 base, leaving 3 bases of the junction unmatched. The germline V gene encodes CDR1 SNHLY and CDR2 FYNNEI. CDR3 loop: CASSEGERGEQFF. The CDR3 coding sequence is TGTGCCAGCAGTGAAGGGGAGCGGGGTGAGCAGTTCTTC.

This chain uses TRBV5-4 with TRBJ1-1, with 9 bases fitting TRBD1. With 2 bases clipped from V and 2 bases from J, the junction kept 4 bases outside the gene matches. The CDR3 consists of 15 residues. Germline-derived CDR1 and CDR2 are SGHNT and YYREEE (reference sequence). The CDR3 DNA sequence: TGTGCCAGCAGCTTCCCGACAGGGGGAAACACTGAAGCTTTCTTT. It translates to CASSFPTGGNTEAFF.

V gene TRBV6-1 combines with J gene TRBJ1-2; 8 bases match TRBD1. The CDR3 runs to 13 residues. Per germline, CDR1 MNHNS and CDR2 SASEGT. J was trimmed by 8 bases and V by 6 bases; bases with no gene match: 8. CDR3 residues: CASSPLQGVGYTF. The CDR3 region has the DNA TGTGCCAGCAGCCCTTTACAGGGGGTCGGCTACACCTTC.

This chain uses TRBV19 with TRBJ1-4; D possibly corresponds to TRBD1 (5 bases). This CDR3 spans 15 amino acids. V lost 7 bases and J lost 7, with 19 bases in between. Germline-derived CDR1 and CDR2 are LNHDA and SQIVND (reference sequence). CDR3 in DNA: TGTGCCAGTATCGCAGGGTCTGTGAGTGGTGAAAAACTGTTTTTT. Residues: CASIAGSVSGEKLFF.

The chain couples TRBV5-1 to TRBJ1-5; D is unclear. Germline-derived CDR1 and CDR2 are SGHRS and YFSETQ. The CDR3 consists of 15 residues. The V gene lost 5 bases and the J gene lost 5 bases, with 17 bases spanning the gap. CDR3 DNA: TGCGCCAGCAGTCAAGGACCTCTCGGGGATCAGCCCCAGCATTTT. It codes for CASSQGPLGDQPQHF.

The chain couples TRBV15 to TRBJ1-4; 9 positions agree with TRBD1. There are 16 residues in the CDR3. The trim removed 3 bases at V and 6 bases at J, leaving 8 bases unmatched. The germline CDR1 and CDR2 sequences are LNHNV and YYDKDF (reference sequence). CDR3 residues: CATSSSTGGVYEKLFF. Here the CDR3 DNA reads TGTGCCACCAGCAGTTCCACAGGGGGCGTTTATGAAAAACTGTTTTTT.

V usage is TRBV10-3 and J usage is TRBJ2-2; 10 bases are shared with TRBD2. V gave up 3 bases and J gave up 5 bases; unmatched junction bases: 6. CDR1 ENHRY and CDR2 SYGVKD come from the germline V gene. The CDR3 runs to 16 residues. CDR3 nucleotides: TGTGCCATCAGTGATACTAGCGGGATCTTAACCGGGGAGCTGTTTTTT. Amino acid sequence: CAISDTSGILTGELFF.

The CDR3 protein is CASSGGQGGNTGELFF. CDR3 coding DNA: TGTGCCAGCAGTGGGGGACAGGGGGGTAACACCGGGGAGCTGTTTTTT. The gene calls are TRBV25-1 and TRBJ2-2, with 11 bases matching TRBD1. Trimming cost V 4 bases and J 2 bases; bases outside gene matches: 3. CDR1 and CDR2 (germline): MGHDK, SYGVNS. The CDR3 loop spans 16 amino acids.

The chain recombines TRBV2 with TRBJ1-5, with D unresolved. V was pared by 1 base and J by 2 bases, with 6 bases between. This CDR3 has 14 residues. The germline V gene has CDR1 SNHLY and CDR2 FYNNEI. DNA for the CDR3: TGTGCCAGCAGTGAAGGAGGCGGCAATCAGCCCCAGCATTTT. Its translation: CASSEGGGNQPQHF.